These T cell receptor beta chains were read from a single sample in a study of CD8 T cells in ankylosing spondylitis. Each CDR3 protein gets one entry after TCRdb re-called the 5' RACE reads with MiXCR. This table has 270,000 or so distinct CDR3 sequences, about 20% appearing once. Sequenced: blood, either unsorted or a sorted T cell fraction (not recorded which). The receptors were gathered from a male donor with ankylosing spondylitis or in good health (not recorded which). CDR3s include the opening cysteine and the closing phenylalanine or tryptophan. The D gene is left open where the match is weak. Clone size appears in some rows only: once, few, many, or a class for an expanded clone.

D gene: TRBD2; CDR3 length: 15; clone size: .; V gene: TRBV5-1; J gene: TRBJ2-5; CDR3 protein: CASSWIGRAQETQYF; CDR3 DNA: TGCGCCAGCAGCTGGATCGGGAGGGCCCAAGAGACCCAGTACTTC
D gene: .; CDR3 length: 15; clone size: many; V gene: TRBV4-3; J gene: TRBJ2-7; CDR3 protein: CASSQGQGPLYEQYF; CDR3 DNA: TGCGCCAGCAGCCAAGGGCAGGGGCCCCTCTACGAGCAGTACTTC
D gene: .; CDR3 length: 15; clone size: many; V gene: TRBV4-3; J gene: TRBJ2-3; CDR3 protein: CASSQVQGGTDTQYF; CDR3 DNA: TGCGCCAGCAGCCAAGTCCAGGGCGGCACAGATACGCAGTATTTT
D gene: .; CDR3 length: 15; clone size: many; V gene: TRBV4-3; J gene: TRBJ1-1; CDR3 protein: CASSPWTASNTEAFF; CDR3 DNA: TGCGCCAGCAGCCCCTGGACAGCGTCGAACACTGAAGCTTTCTTT
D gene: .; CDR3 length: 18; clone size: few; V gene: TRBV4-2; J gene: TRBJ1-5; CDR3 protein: CASTQGRQARGGNQPQHF; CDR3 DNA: TGTGCCAGCACCCAGGGGAGGCAGGCCCGAGGCGGCAATCAGCCCCAGCATTTT
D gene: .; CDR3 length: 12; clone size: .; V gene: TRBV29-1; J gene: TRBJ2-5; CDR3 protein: CSVRDRIWTQYF; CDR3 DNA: TGCAGCGTTCGGGACCGTATTTGGACCCAGTACTTC
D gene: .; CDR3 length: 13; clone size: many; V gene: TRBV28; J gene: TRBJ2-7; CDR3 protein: CASRGRGYYEQYF; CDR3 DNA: TGTGCCAGCAGGGGCAGGGGCTACTACGAGCAGTACTTC
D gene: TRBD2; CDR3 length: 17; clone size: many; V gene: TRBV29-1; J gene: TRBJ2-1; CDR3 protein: CSVPGLAGGSSYNEQFF; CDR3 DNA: TGCAGCGTTCCGGGACTAGCGGGAGGGAGCTCCTACAATGAGCAGTTCTTC
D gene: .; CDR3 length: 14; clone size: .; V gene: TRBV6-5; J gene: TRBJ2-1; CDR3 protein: CASSYLGPDNEQFF; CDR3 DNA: TGTGCCAGCAGTTACTTGGGGCCAGACAATGAGCAGTTCTTC
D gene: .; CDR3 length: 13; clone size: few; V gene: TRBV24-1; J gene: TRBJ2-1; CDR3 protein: CATSDLKGGEQFF; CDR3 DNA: TGTGCCACCAGTGATTTAAAGGGGGGTGAGCAGTTCTTC
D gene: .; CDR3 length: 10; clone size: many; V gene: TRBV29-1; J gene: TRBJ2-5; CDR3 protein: CSVVQETQYF; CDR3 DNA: TGCAGCGTGGTTCAAGAGACCCAGTACTTC
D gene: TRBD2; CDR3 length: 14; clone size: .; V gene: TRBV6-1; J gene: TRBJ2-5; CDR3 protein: CARESGSIEETQYF; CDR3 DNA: TGTGCCAGGGAAAGCGGGAGCATAGAAGAGACCCAGTACTTC
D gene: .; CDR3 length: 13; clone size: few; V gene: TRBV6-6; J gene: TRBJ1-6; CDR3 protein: CATISWANSPLHF; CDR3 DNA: TGTGCCACCATTTCATGGGCGAATTCACCCCTCCACTTT
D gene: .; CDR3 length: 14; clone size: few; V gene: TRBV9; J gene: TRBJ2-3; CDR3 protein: CASSAHSNTDTQYF; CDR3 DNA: TGTGCCAGCAGCGCGCACTCGAACACAGATACGCAGTATTTT
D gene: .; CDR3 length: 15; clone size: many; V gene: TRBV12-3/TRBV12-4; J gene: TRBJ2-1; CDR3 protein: CASSLGGSGGNEQFF; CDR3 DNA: TGTGCCAGCAGTTTAGGAGGGTCTGGGGGCAATGAGCAGTTCTTC
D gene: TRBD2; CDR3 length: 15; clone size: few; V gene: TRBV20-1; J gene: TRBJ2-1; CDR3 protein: CSALSSGRAAYEQFF; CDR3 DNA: TGCAGTGCTCTCTCTAGCGGGAGGGCCGCTTATGAGCAGTTCTTC
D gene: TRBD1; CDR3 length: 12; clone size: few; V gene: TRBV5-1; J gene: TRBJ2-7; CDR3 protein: CASSPTDRPQYF; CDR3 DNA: TGCGCCAGCAGCCCGACGGACAGGCCGCAGTACTTC
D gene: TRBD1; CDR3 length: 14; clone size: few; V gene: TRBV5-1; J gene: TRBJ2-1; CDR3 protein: CASSLVTGDNEQFF; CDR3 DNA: TGCGCCAGCAGCTTGGTGACAGGGGACAATGAGCAGTTCTTC
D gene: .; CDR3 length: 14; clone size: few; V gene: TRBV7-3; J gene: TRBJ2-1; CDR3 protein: CASSLSSENNEQFF; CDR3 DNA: TGTGCCAGCAGCTTAAGTAGCGAAAACAATGAGCAGTTCTTC
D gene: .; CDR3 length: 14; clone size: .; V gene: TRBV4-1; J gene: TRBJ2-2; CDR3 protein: CASSHGRDTGELFF; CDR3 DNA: TGCGCCAGCAGCCACGGGCGGGACACCGGGGAGCTGTTTTTT
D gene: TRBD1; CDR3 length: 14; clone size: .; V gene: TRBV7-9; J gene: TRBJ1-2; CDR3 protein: CASSSGQVLWGYTF; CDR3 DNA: TGTGCCAGCAGCTCGGGACAGGTCCTATGGGGCTACACCTTC
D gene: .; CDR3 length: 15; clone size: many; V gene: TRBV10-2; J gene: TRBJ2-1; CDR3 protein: CASSELGGYYNEQFF; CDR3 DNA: TGCGCCAGCAGTGAGTTAGGAGGGTACTACAATGAGCAGTTCTTC
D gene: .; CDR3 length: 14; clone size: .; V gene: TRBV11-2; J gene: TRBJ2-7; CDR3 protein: CASSLGVRPYEQYF; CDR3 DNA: TGTGCCAGCAGCTTAGGGGTCCGCCCCTACGAGCAGTACTTC
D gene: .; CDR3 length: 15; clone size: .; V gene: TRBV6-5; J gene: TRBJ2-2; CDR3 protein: CASSYSSPLPGELFF; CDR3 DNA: TGTGCCAGCAGTTACTCGAGCCCCCTCCCCGGGGAGCTGTTTTTT
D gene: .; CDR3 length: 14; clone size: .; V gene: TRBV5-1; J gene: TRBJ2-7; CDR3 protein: CASSPAQAGPEQYF; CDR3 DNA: TGCGCCAGCAGCCCAGCCCAGGCAGGGCCCGAGCAGTACTTC
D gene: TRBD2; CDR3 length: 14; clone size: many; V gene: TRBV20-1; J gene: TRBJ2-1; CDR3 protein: CSALTSGSMNEQFF; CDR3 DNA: TGCAGTGCGTTGACTAGCGGGAGTATGAATGAGCAGTTCTTC
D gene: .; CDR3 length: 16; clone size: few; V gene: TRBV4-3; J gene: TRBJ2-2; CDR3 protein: CASSQRTGFNTGELFF; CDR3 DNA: TGCGCCAGCAGCCAACGAACAGGGTTCAACACCGGGGAGCTGTTTTTT
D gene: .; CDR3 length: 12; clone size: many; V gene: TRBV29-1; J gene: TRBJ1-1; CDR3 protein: CSGIGDRDEAFF; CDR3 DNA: TGCAGCGGAATCGGGGACCGAGATGAAGCTTTCTTT
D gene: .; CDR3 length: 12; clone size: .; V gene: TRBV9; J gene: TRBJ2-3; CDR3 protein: CASSPYEDTQYF; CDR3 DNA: TGTGCCAGCAGCCCTTACGAAGATACGCAGTATTTT
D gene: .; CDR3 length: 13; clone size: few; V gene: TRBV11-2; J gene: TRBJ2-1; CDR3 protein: CASSPKGGNEQFF; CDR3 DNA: TGTGCCAGCAGCCCCAAGGGCGGCAATGAGCAGTTCTTC
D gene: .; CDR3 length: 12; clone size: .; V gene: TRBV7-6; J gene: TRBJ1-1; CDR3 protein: CASSSSGGEAFF; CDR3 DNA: TGTGCCAGCAGCTCCTCCGGCGGGGAAGCTTTCTTT
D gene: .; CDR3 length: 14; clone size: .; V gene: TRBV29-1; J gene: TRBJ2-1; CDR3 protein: CSVVSQGPYNEQFF; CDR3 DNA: TGCAGCGTTGTCTCCCAGGGCCCCTACAATGAGCAGTTCTTC
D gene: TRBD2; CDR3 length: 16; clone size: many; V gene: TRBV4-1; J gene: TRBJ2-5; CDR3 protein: CASSQELAGGGETQYF; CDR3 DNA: TGCGCCAGCAGCCAAGAACTAGCGGGAGGAGGGGAGACCCAGTACTTC
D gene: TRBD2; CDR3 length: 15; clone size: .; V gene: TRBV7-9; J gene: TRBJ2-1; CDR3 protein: CASTPPCGLACEQFF; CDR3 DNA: TGTGCCAGCACCCCCCCGTGTGGACTAGCTTGTGAGCAGTTCTTC
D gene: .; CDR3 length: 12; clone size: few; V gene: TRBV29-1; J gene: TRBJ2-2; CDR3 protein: CSGDSNTGELFF; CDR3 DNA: TGCAGCGGAGACTCGAACACCGGGGAGCTGTTTTTT
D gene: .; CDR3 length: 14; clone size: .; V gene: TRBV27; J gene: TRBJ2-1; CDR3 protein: CASSSGTPYNEQFF; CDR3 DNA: TGTGCCAGCAGTTCCGGGACACCGTACAATGAGCAGTTCTTC
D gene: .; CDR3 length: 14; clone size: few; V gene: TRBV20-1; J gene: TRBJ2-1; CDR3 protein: CSARPDVTFNEQFF; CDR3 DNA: TGCAGTGCTAGACCTGACGTTACTTTCAATGAGCAGTTCTTC
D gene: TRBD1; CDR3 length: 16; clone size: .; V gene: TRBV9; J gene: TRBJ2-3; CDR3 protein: CASSVHRGPSTDTQYF; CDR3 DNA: TGTGCCAGCAGCGTACACAGGGGACCCAGCACAGATACGCAGTATTTT
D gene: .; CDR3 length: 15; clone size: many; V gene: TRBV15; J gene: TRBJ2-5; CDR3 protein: CATSGELRPQETQYF; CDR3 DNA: TGTGCCACCAGCGGTGAGCTCAGGCCCCAAGAGACCCAGTACTTC
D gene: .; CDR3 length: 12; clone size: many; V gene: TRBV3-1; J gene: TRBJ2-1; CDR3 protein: CASSPLSHEQFF; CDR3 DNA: TGTGCCAGCAGCCCCCTCTCCCATGAGCAGTTCTTC
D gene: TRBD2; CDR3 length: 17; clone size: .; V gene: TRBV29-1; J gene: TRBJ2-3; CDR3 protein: CSVEDIGTSGATDTQYF; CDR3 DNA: TGCAGCGTTGAAGACATTGGGACTAGCGGGGCCACAGATACGCAGTATTTT
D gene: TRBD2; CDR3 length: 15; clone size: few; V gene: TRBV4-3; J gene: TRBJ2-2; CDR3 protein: CASSQGSGVMGELFF; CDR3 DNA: TGCGCCAGCAGCCAAGGGAGCGGGGTGATGGGGGAGCTGTTTTTT
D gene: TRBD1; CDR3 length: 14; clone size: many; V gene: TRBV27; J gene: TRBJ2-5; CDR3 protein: CASSSRDRDETQYF; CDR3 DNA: TGTGCCAGCAGTTCCCGGGACAGGGATGAGACCCAGTACTTC
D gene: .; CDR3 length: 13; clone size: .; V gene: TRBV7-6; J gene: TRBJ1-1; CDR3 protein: CASSLDGFTEAFF; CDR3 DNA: TGTGCCAGCAGCTTAGACGGATTTACTGAAGCTTTCTTT
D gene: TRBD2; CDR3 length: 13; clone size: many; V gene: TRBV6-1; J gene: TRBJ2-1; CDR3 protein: CASRIRGGHEQFF; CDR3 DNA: TGTGCCAGCAGGATACGGGGGGGCCATGAGCAGTTCTTC
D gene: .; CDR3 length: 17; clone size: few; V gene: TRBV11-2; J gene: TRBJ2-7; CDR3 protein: CASSLEAPPGYPYEQYF; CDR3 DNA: TGTGCCAGCAGCTTAGAGGCACCCCCAGGGTATCCCTACGAGCAGTACTTC
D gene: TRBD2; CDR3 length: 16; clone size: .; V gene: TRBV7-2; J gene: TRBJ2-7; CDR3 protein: CASSWALADPSYEQYF; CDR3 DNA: TGTGCCAGCAGCTGGGCACTAGCGGACCCTTCCTACGAGCAGTACTTC
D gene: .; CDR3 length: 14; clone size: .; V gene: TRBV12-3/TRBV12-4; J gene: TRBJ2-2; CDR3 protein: CASSSYRDTGELFF; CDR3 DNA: TGTGCCAGCAGTTCCTACAGGGATACCGGGGAGCTGTTTTTT